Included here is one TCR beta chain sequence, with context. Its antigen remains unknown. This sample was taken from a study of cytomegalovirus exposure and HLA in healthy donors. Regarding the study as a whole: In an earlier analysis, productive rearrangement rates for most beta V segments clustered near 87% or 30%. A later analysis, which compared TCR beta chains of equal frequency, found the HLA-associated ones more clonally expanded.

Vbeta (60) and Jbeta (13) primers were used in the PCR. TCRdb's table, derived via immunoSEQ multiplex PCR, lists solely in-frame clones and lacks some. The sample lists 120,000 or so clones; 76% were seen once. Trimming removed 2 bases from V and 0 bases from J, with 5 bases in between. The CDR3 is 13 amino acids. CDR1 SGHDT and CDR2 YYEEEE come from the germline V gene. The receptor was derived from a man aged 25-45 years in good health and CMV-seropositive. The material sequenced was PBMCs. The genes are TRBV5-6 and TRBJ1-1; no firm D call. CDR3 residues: CASSFFLNTEAFF. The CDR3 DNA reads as TGTGCCAGCAGCTTTTTCTTGAACACTGAAGCTTTCTTT. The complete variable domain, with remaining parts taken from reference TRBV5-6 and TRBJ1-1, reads DAGVTQSPTHLIKTRGQQVTLRCSPKSGHDTVSWYQQALGQGPQFIFQYYEEEERQRGNFPDRFSGHQFPNYSSELNVNALLLGDSALYLCASSFFLNTEAFFGQGTRLTVV.